A selection of T cell receptor beta chains follows, all from one sample in a study of blood T cell repertoires in COVID-19. Assay used: immunoSEQ multiplex PCR; TCRdb lists only in-frame clones, some missing. The sample has approximately 210,000 clones; around four fifths are singletons. Sequenced sample: peripheral blood. The receptors shown here come from a human donor in a cohort sampled during active COVID-19. Each CDR3 is given with its conserved first and last residue. The D gene is left open where the match is weak. Only some rows state a clone size, as once, few, many or a class for expanded clones.

j_call	v_call	d_call	clone_size	cdr3_nt	cdr3_aa
TRBJ2-7	TRBV28	TRBD2	.	TGTGCCAGCCGACTAGCGGGAGACTACGAGCAGTACTTC	CASRLAGDYEQYF
TRBJ1-5	TRBV6-5	.	.	TGTGCCAGCAGTTACAGTGGGGGAGACAGGCAGCCCCAGCATTTT	CASSYSGGDRQPQHF
TRBJ2-7	TRBV18	.	few	TGTGCCAGCTCACCGGCCACAGGCCGCGAGCAGTACTTC	CASSPATGREQYF
TRBJ1-5	TRBV7-8	.	once	TGTGCCAGCAGCCCATACAGCGTTACGGGGAATCAGCCCCAGCATTTT	CASSPYSVTGNQPQHF
TRBJ2-1	TRBV24-1	.	.	TGTGCCACCAGTGATTTTGAGGCGGGACGGTATGAGCAGTTCTTC	CATSDFEAGRYEQFF
TRBJ2-1	TRBV7-9	.	.	TGTGCCAGCAGCTTATGGTCCACGGGGGGCCCGTACAATGAGCAGTTCTTC	CASSLWSTGGPYNEQFF
TRBJ2-3	TRBV6-5	.	once	TGTGCCAGCAGCCTTGCAGATACGCAGTATTTT	CASSLADTQYF
TRBJ2-7	TRBV7-2	.	.	TGTGCCAGCAGCTTAAGGCGGCCCCAAGGATACGAGCAGTACTTC	CASSLRRPQGYEQYF
TRBJ2-1	TRBV10-3	TRBD2	once	TGTGCCATCGGATTACTAGCGGGGGACGGGAATGAGCAGTTCTTC	CAIGLLAGDGNEQFF
TRBJ1-5	TRBV7-9	.	.	TGTGCCAGCAGCTCTTCAAGGGGGCAGCCCCAGCATTTT	CASSSSRGQPQHF
TRBJ1-5	TRBV24-1	.	few	TGTGCCACCAGTGATCCACCCGAGGGGCCCCAGCATTTT	CATSDPPEGPQHF
TRBJ1-6	TRBV6-5	.	few	TGTGCCAGCTCTGAGGGATTGTCCTATAATTCACCCCTCCACTTT	CASSEGLSYNSPLHF
TRBJ1-1	TRBV3-1/TRBV3-2	TRBD1	.	TGTGCCAGCAGTCCCCCGGGGGGACAGGCGGCTTTCTTT	CASSPPGGQAAFF
TRBJ2-2	TRBV6-2/TRBV6-3	TRBD1	.	TGTGCCAGCAGTAACGGGGGACAGGGGGCCCCCGGGGAGCTGTTTTTT	CASSNGGQGAPGELFF
TRBJ2-2	TRBV6-2/TRBV6-3	.	.	TGTGCCAGCAGTTACAGACAGGCCGGGGAGCTGTTTTTT	CASSYRQAGELFF
TRBJ2-5	TRBV21-1	.	.	TGTGCCAGCAGCAAAATCCGAGGACAGGTCGGCGGCAGCGTTCAAGAGACCCAGTACTTC	CASSKIRGQVGGSVQETQYF
TRBJ2-5	TRBV7-2	.	.	TGTGCCAGCAGCTTAGCGGGAGTTCTTGAGACCCAGTACTTC	CASSLAGVLETQYF
TRBJ1-5	TRBV11-2	TRBD1	.	TGTGCCAGCAGCCCCCGGGACAGGGGGGGTCCGCCCCAGCATTTT	CASSPRDRGGPPQHF
TRBJ2-2	TRBV7-9	TRBD2	.	TGTGCCAGCAGCTCCCGACTAGCGGGGTACACCGGGGAGCTGTTTTTT	CASSSRLAGYTGELFF
TRBJ2-3	TRBV5-1	.	few	TGCGCCAGCAGCTTGGATGGCGGTAGAACAGATACGCAGTATTTT	CASSLDGGRTDTQYF
TRBJ2-5	TRBV9	TRBD1	.	TGTGCCAGCAGCCTACGCGGACAGGGCTACATCCAGTACTTC	CASSLRGQGYIQYF
TRBJ2-2	TRBV30	.	.	TGTGCCTGGAGTATGACAGGCACCGGGGAGCTGTTTTTT	CAWSMTGTGELFF
TRBJ1-1	TRBV3-1/TRBV3-2	.	.	TGTGCCAGCAGCTTAGGTGGGGGGGGCTGGGCTTTCTTT	CASSLGGGGWAFF
TRBJ1-6	TRBV14	.	few	TGTGCCAGCAGCCTTCGGACAGCGACCTCTCCCCTCCACTTT	CASSLRTATSPLHF
TRBJ2-5	TRBV27	TRBD1	.	TGTGCCAGCAGTTTTTTGGGACAGGGAGAGACCCAGTACTTC	CASSFLGQGETQYF
TRBJ1-5	TRBV24-1	.	.	TGTGCCACCAGTGATTTTGAAGTCGGACACTATCATTTT	CATSDFEVGHYHF
TRBJ2-2	TRBV4-2	.	.	TGTGCCAGCAGCCAAGCGCGGAGGGGTCCCACCGGGGAGCTGTTTTTT	CASSQARRGPTGELFF
TRBJ2-2	TRBV9	.	few	TGTGCCAGCAGCGTAGCTTCAGGGACACACGGGGAGCTGTTTTTT	CASSVASGTHGELFF
TRBJ1-4	TRBV19	.	.	TGTGCCAGTAGTATAGGGCCTAATGAAAAACTGTTTTTT	CASSIGPNEKLFF
TRBJ1-3	TRBV30	.	.	TGTGCCTGGGCAGGACTCTCTGGAAACACCATATATTTT	CAWAGLSGNTIYF
TRBJ1-1	TRBV20-1	.	.	TGCAGTGCTATTGAGAGAAACACTGAAGCTTTCTTT	CSAIERNTEAFF
TRBJ2-3	TRBV3-1/TRBV3-2	TRBD2	many	TGTGCCAGCAGCTCTTCTAGCGGGGGGAGCACAGATACGCAGTATTTT	CASSSSSGGSTDTQYF
TRBJ2-2	TRBV10-3	TRBD1	once	TGTGCCATCACACAGGGGGCTAACACCGGGGAGCTGTTTTTT	CAITQGANTGELFF
TRBJ2-2	TRBV29-1	.	.	TGCAGCGTTGGGTTCGGGGTCCCGAACACCGGGGAGCTGTTTTTT	CSVGFGVPNTGELFF
TRBJ2-1	TRBV4-1	TRBD2	.	TGCGCCAGCAGCCAAGAAATAGCGGGGGGGCGTTTCAATGAGCAGTTCTTC	CASSQEIAGGRFNEQFF
TRBJ2-4	TRBV30	.	few	TGTGCCTGGGCTAACAGGGATACCAAAAACATTCAGTACTTC	CAWANRDTKNIQYF
TRBJ2-3	TRBV19	TRBD1	once	TGTGCCACAAGGGACAGGGGGACTGGAGATACGCAGTATTTT	CATRDRGTGDTQYF
TRBJ2-7	TRBV2	TRBD2	.	TGTGCCACCTCGGGGCTCGGGGGGATGACCTACGAGCAGTACTTC	CATSGLGGMTYEQYF
TRBJ1-1	TRBV7-8	.	.	TGTGCCAGCAGCCCGTACGCGGGCGCCCCAGGCACTGAAGCTTTCTTT	CASSPYAGAPGTEAFF
TRBJ2-2	TRBV18	TRBD2	.	TGTGCCAGCTCACAAGAGCGGGGTTCGAACACCGGGGAGCTGTTTTTT	CASSQERGSNTGELFF
TRBJ2-5	TRBV7-9	.	few	TGTGCCAGCAGCTTAGGACTGCCCCCAGAGACCCAGTACTTC	CASSLGLPPETQYF
TRBJ1-3	TRBV6-5	.	.	TGTGCCAGCAGGGCCCCCGTCTCTGGAAACACCATATATTTT	CASRAPVSGNTIYF
TRBJ1-1	TRBV23-1	.	.	TGCGCCAGCACTAACGTCCAGGGGCAGAACACTGAAGCTTTCTTT	CASTNVQGQNTEAFF
TRBJ2-1	TRBV20-1	TRBD2	.	TGCAGTGCTAGTCCCTGGGGGGGATACAATGAGCAGTTCTTC	CSASPWGGYNEQFF
TRBJ2-2	TRBV7-3	.	.	TGTGCCAGCAGCTTAAAGGCGGGGTTCGGGGAGCTGTTTTTT	CASSLKAGFGELFF
TRBJ1-2	TRBV6-5	.	.	TGTGCCAGCAGTCCCGACGGGTACTATGGCTACACCTTC	CASSPDGYYGYTF
TRBJ1-1	TRBV7-2	.	.	TGTGCCAGCAGCCAGACGAGGGGGACCTCGGGTGAAGCTTTCTTT	CASSQTRGTSGEAFF
TRBJ2-3	TRBV18	TRBD2	few	TGTGCCAGCTCGGACCTTAGCGGGTTTAGCACAGATACGCAGTATTTT	CASSDLSGFSTDTQYF
TRBJ2-7	TRBV15	.	.	TGTGCCACCAGATATACGAGCGAGCAGTACTTC	CATRYTSEQYF